This is a list of T cell receptor beta chains from one sample in a study of blood T cell repertoires in COVID-19. Sequencing was performed with immunoSEQ multiplex PCR; in TCRdb, only in-frame clones are kept and a portion is missing. The sample has about 430,000 clones, about 88% seen once. The specimen was PBMCs or T cells enriched from blood (not recorded which). These receptor sequences come from a woman younger than 30 who had been exposed to COVID-19. The CDR3 runs from the conserved cysteine through the conserved F or W. Each record gives: clone size, J gene, V gene, D gene, CDR3 length, CDR3 DNA, CDR3 protein. A D gene is named only where the DNA matches it firmly. Rows give clone size only sometimes, using once, few, many, or a class for an expanded clone.

clone size: -; J gene: TRBJ1-4; V gene: TRBV28; D gene: TRBD1; CDR3 length: 14; CDR3 DNA: TGTGCCAGCAGCTCGGACAGGGGTGGAGAAAAACTGTTTTTT; CDR3 protein: CASSSDRGGEKLFF
clone size: -; J gene: TRBJ1-3; V gene: TRBV18; D gene: -; CDR3 length: 17; CDR3 DNA: TGTGCCAGCTCACCCGCCCGCCAGTCAGTCTCTGGAAACACCATATATTTT; CDR3 protein: CASSPARQSVSGNTIYF
clone size: -; J gene: TRBJ2-5; V gene: TRBV7-9; D gene: -; CDR3 length: 13; CDR3 DNA: TGTGCCAGCGAGTGGGACTCAAGGGAGACCCAGTACTTC; CDR3 protein: CASEWDSRETQYF
clone size: -; J gene: TRBJ1-2; V gene: TRBV5-8; D gene: TRBD1; CDR3 length: 15; CDR3 DNA: TGTGCCAGCAGCACTACGGGACAGGGGGGCTCTGGCTACACCTTC; CDR3 protein: CASSTTGQGGSGYTF
clone size: few; J gene: TRBJ1-6; V gene: TRBV6-5; D gene: TRBD1; CDR3 length: 16; CDR3 DNA: TGTGCCAGCAGTTACGAGTCCGGGACAGGGGCTTCACCCCTCCACTTT; CDR3 protein: CASSYESGTGASPLHF
clone size: -; J gene: TRBJ1-6; V gene: TRBV7-6; D gene: TRBD1; CDR3 length: 15; CDR3 DNA: TGTGCCAGCAGCCCCGACAGGGCCCACAATTCACCCCTCCACTTT; CDR3 protein: CASSPDRAHNSPLHF
clone size: -; J gene: TRBJ2-7; V gene: TRBV9; D gene: -; CDR3 length: 16; CDR3 DNA: TGTGCCAGCAGCCCCCGGGGAGGCGGGGGCCCCTACGAGCAGTACTTC; CDR3 protein: CASSPRGGGGPYEQYF
clone size: -; J gene: TRBJ2-2; V gene: TRBV7-9; D gene: -; CDR3 length: 16; CDR3 DNA: TGTGCCAGCAGCTTAGTCGGGGGAAGGTCCACCGGGGAGCTGTTTTTT; CDR3 protein: CASSLVGGRSTGELFF
clone size: -; J gene: TRBJ1-6; V gene: TRBV7-8; D gene: -; CDR3 length: 14; CDR3 DNA: TGTGCCAGCAGCCTCGGTATCCATAATTCACCCCTCCACTTT; CDR3 protein: CASSLGIHNSPLHF
clone size: -; J gene: TRBJ2-2; V gene: TRBV2; D gene: -; CDR3 length: 16; CDR3 DNA: TGTGCCAGCAGTGAATTTTCCGGGGGGCAAGCCGGGGAGCTGTTTTTT; CDR3 protein: CASSEFSGGQAGELFF
clone size: -; J gene: TRBJ2-1; V gene: TRBV4-1; D gene: -; CDR3 length: 16; CDR3 DNA: TGCGCCAGCAGCCAAGGGGGCAGGGCCCTCAGCAATGAGCAGTTCTTC; CDR3 protein: CASSQGGRALSNEQFF
clone size: -; J gene: TRBJ1-2; V gene: TRBV21-1; D gene: -; CDR3 length: 13; CDR3 DNA: TGTGCCAGCAGCAATATAATCGTGGAGGGCTACACCTTC; CDR3 protein: CASSNIIVEGYTF
clone size: -; J gene: TRBJ2-1; V gene: TRBV18; D gene: TRBD2; CDR3 length: 16; CDR3 DNA: TGTGCCAGCTCACCATCCGGGACTAGCGGGAGCTGGGAGCAGTTCTTC; CDR3 protein: CASSPSGTSGSWEQFF
clone size: -; J gene: TRBJ2-1; V gene: TRBV7-9; D gene: -; CDR3 length: 15; CDR3 DNA: TGTGCCAGCAGCTTAGTGGCCATCAGAAACAATGAGCAGTTCTTC; CDR3 protein: CASSLVAIRNNEQFF
clone size: -; J gene: TRBJ1-2; V gene: TRBV9; D gene: TRBD1; CDR3 length: 15; CDR3 DNA: TGTGCCAGCAGCGTAGAGGCAGGGGGTTTGAGTGGCTACACCTTC; CDR3 protein: CASSVEAGGLSGYTF
clone size: -; J gene: TRBJ2-7; V gene: TRBV5-5; D gene: -; CDR3 length: 12; CDR3 DNA: TGTGCCAGCAGCCAGAAGTTCTCCGAGCAGTACTTC; CDR3 protein: CASSQKFSEQYF
clone size: -; J gene: TRBJ1-2; V gene: TRBV18; D gene: -; CDR3 length: 16; CDR3 DNA: TGTGCCAGCTCACCCCTCCTGTGGGGCGAGGAATATGGCTACACCTTC; CDR3 protein: CASSPLLWGEEYGYTF
clone size: -; J gene: TRBJ1-3; V gene: TRBV9; D gene: -; CDR3 length: 15; CDR3 DNA: TGTGCCAGCAGCGTCGGAGATCTTCCTGGAAACACCATATATTTT; CDR3 protein: CASSVGDLPGNTIYF
clone size: -; J gene: TRBJ2-7; V gene: TRBV6-5; D gene: -; CDR3 length: 15; CDR3 DNA: TGTGCCAGCAGTTACTCGTGGGGCTCCTCCTACGAGCAGTACTTC; CDR3 protein: CASSYSWGSSYEQYF
clone size: -; J gene: TRBJ1-1; V gene: TRBV6-4; D gene: -; CDR3 length: 14; CDR3 DNA: TGTGCCAGCAAATACAGGGTGCTGAACACTGAAGCTTTCTTT; CDR3 protein: CASKYRVLNTEAFF
clone size: -; J gene: TRBJ1-2; V gene: TRBV29-1; D gene: TRBD1; CDR3 length: 13; CDR3 DNA: TGCAGCGTTGAAACCGGGACAGGGGGCGGCTACACCTTC; CDR3 protein: CSVETGTGGGYTF
clone size: -; J gene: TRBJ2-3; V gene: TRBV28; D gene: -; CDR3 length: 19; CDR3 DNA: TGTGCCAGCAGTTTAGGGTTACTAAGGGGTAGAGTGTTTGCAGATACGCAGTATTTT; CDR3 protein: CASSLGLLRGRVFADTQYF
clone size: few; J gene: TRBJ1-5; V gene: TRBV20-1; D gene: TRBD1; CDR3 length: 15; CDR3 DNA: TGCAGTGCTAGTGGGGGACAGTGGGGAAATCAGCCCCAGCATTTT; CDR3 protein: CSASGGQWGNQPQHF
clone size: -; J gene: TRBJ1-4; V gene: TRBV18; D gene: -; CDR3 length: 16; CDR3 DNA: TGTGCCAGCTCACTAACCGAGGCTCTTACTAATGAAAAACTGTTTTTT; CDR3 protein: CASSLTEALTNEKLFF
clone size: -; J gene: TRBJ1-1; V gene: TRBV18; D gene: -; CDR3 length: 12; CDR3 DNA: TGTGCCAGCTCACCACGAGGGTCTGAAGCTTTCTTT; CDR3 protein: CASSPRGSEAFF
clone size: -; J gene: TRBJ1-1; V gene: TRBV4-2; D gene: -; CDR3 length: 16; CDR3 DNA: TGTGCCAGCAGCCAAGATCAGGGATGGAGGGACACTGAAGCTTTCTTT; CDR3 protein: CASSQDQGWRDTEAFF